Shown below are 19 T cell receptor beta chains from a single sample sequenced in a study of T cell responses to AZD1222 COVID-19 vaccine. Repertoires were generated with immunoSEQ multiplex PCR, while TCRdb's copy carries only in-frame clones and drops some. The table has 75,000 to 100,000 clones, 90% seen once; the top ten hold approximately 24%. The specimen comprised peripheral blood, sampled on day 0 of AZD1222 vaccination. The receptors originated from an adult in good health.

This chain links TRBV7-6 with TRBJ2-7, with 9 bases fitting TRBD2. Germline CDR1 and CDR2: SGHVS and FNYEAQ. The CDR3 contains 16 residues. V was pared by 5 bases and J by 5 bases, with 13 bases of the junction left unmatched. The DNA for the CDR3 is TGTGCCAGCAGCCGAAGGGGCGCGGGAGGGCTGGACGAGCAGTACTTC. Amino acids: CASSRRGAGGLDEQYF.

The DNA of the CDR3 is TGCGCCAGCAACCAGGGATTAGACGGCTACACCTTC. Protein: CASNQGLDGYTF. J is TRBJ1-2 and V is TRBV4-1; D might be TRBD1 (5 bases). V was clipped by 7 bases and J by 8 bases, with 14 bases between them. This CDR3 is built from 12 residues. Germline-derived CDR1 and CDR2 are MGHRA and YSYEKL.

The chain recombines TRBV5-1 with TRBJ2-7; a possible D gene is TRBD2 (5 bases). V was clipped by 4 bases and J by 5 bases, with 16 bases between them. This CDR3 is built from 14 residues. The germline gives CDR1 SGHRS, CDR2 YFSETQ. This chain's CDR3 is CASSPVELLDEQYF. CDR3 nucleotide sequence: TGCGCCAGCAGCCCGGTCGAGCTACTAGACGAGCAGTACTTC.

CDR3 nucleotide sequence: TGTGCCATCAGTGGAGGCTCTGGAAACACCATATATTTT. Its translation is CAISGGSGNTIYF. V is TRBV10-3 and J is TRBJ1-3, with no clear D. Germline-derived CDR1 and CDR2 are ENHRY and SYGVKD. The CDR3 covers 13 residues. V was cut by 4 bases and J by 0 bases, with 4 bases left in between.

For this clone: Its ends do not fully match the called genes, so a read error is possible. J is TRBJ1-5 and V is TRBV24-1, with D perhaps TRBD1 (5 bases). The CDR3 sequence is 14 residues long. Germline-derived CDR1 and CDR2 are KGHDR and SFDVKD. The CDR3 loop reads CATSDPGPYQSQHF. CDR3 DNA: TGTGCCACCAGTGACCCGGGGCCTTATCAGTCCCAGCATTTT.

With regard to this clone: The identical CDR3 is also encoded by other nucleotide sequences in the sample. The chain couples TRBV30 to TRBJ1-5; a weak D match, TRBD1 (6 bases). The CDR3 length is 14 residues. Germline CDR1 and CDR2: GTSNPN and SVGIG (reference sequence). Between the trimmed V and J ends, which lost 0 bases and 1 base, there was a span of 7 bases. The CDR3 sequence: CAWSVGGSNQPQHF. In DNA, the CDR3 is TGTGCCTGGAGTGTAGGGGGGAGCAATCAGCCCCAGCATTTT.

The chain uses TRBV7-2 and TRBJ2-7; no clear D. Germline V gene lookup returns CDR1 SGHTA and CDR2 FQGNSA. V was pared by 1 base and J by 5 bases, with 15 bases between. The CDR3 spans 15 residues. CDR3 coding DNA: TGTGCCAGCAGCTTAGATCGGACCAAGGTGAACGAGCAGTACTTC. It translates to CASSLDRTKVNEQYF.

In this sample, this clone turned up once. The rearrangement joins TRBV9 to TRBJ1-4; D uncertain. Germline CDR1 SGDLS, CDR2 YYNGEE. There are 12 residues in the CDR3. Trimming left V 4 bases short and J 5 bases short, with 6 bases between. The CDR3 bases are TGTGCCAGCAGCCGAACAAATGAAAAACTGTTTTTT. Protein sequence: CASSRTNEKLFF.

This clone was seen once. The genes are TRBV11-2 and TRBJ2-7; TRBD2 might be the D (6 bases). The CDR3 spans 16 residues. Germline CDR1 is SGHAT and CDR2 is FQNNGV. V lost 3 bases to trimming and J lost 0 bases, with 15 bases between them. The CDR3 loop is CASSLASGTGSYEQYF. In DNA form, the CDR3 reads TGTGCCAGCAGCTTGGCGTCCGGGACTGGCTCCTACGAGCAGTACTTC.

This chain joins TRBV11-2 and TRBJ1-2; 7 bases match TRBD1. The CDR3 sequence is 13 residues long. Germline-derived CDR1 and CDR2 are SGHAT and FQNNGV. The V and J ends lost 5 bases and 3 bases, in that order; junction bases with no gene match: 3. The CDR3 DNA sequence: TGTGCCAGCAGCCCTGGACAGGACTATGGCTACACCTTC. It codes for CASSPGQDYGYTF.

The genes are TRBV30 and TRBJ2-3, with 10 nucleotides matching TRBD2. Germline CDR1 reads GTSNPN; CDR2 reads SVGIG (reference sequence). The V gene end was trimmed by 3 bases and the J gene end by 6 bases; junction bases not matched to a gene: 6. The CDR3 length is 14 residues. This chain's CDR3 is CAWSLAGAGDTQYF. In DNA form, the CDR3 reads TGTGCCTGGAGCCTAGCGGGAGCCGGGGATACGCAGTATTTT.

V usage is TRBV6-1 and J usage is TRBJ1-1; D unclear. The germline CDR1 and CDR2 sequences are MNHNS and SASEGT. CDR3 length equals 14 residues. V was pared by 5 bases and J by 0 bases, with 10 bases between. DNA of the CDR3: TGTGCCAGCAGTTATGGGCCACTGAACACTGAAGCTTTCTTT. Translating it yields CASSYGPLNTEAFF.

This chain uses TRBV28 with TRBJ1-2; 11 nucleotides match TRBD1. From germline, CDR1 is MDHEN and CDR2 SYDVKM. CDR3 size: 15 residues. The trim removed 6 bases at V and 3 bases at J, leaving 6 bases unmatched. The CDR3 here is CASSSGQGAHYGYTF. DNA of the CDR3: TGTGCCAGCAGCTCTGGACAGGGGGCGCACTATGGCTACACCTTC.

The rearrangement joins TRBV27 to TRBJ2-7; TRBD1 matches 9 bases. After removal of 6 bases from V and 6 bases from J, the junction contained 12 bases not matched to a gene. CDR1 MNHEY and CDR2 SMNVEV come from the germline V gene (reference sequence). This CDR3 is built from 15 residues. CDR3 residues: CASRAKQGQGGEQYF. The CDR3 coding sequence is TGTGCCAGCAGGGCCAAACAGGGACAGGGAGGCGAGCAGTACTTC.

The V and J genes are TRBV27 and TRBJ1-2, with D maybe TRBD1 (6 bases). CDR3 length: 13 amino acids. Germline CDR1 reads MNHEY; CDR2 reads SMNVEV (reference sequence). V was shortened by 3 bases and J by 8 bases, with 13 bases between the two germline ends. The chain's CDR3 is CASSFLGGGGYTF. The CDR3 DNA reads as TGTGCCAGCAGTTTTTTAGGGGGGGGCGGCTACACCTTC.

The gene calls are TRBV3-1 (or the pseudogene TRBV3-2) and TRBJ2-1; D unresolved. Trimming took 4 bases from V and 1 from J, leaving 8 bases between them. Germline CDR1 is LGHDT and CDR2 is YNNKEL (reference sequence). The CDR3 sequence is 14 residues long. CDR3 amino acids: CASSPSFSYNEQFF. DNA of the CDR3: TGTGCCAGCAGCCCTAGTTTTTCCTACAATGAGCAGTTCTTC.

This chain uses TRBV30 with TRBJ2-1, with 8 bases lining up with TRBD2. Germline trimming cut 1 base from V and 6 bases from J; bases unmatched to any gene: 8. The length of the CDR3 is 15 residues. The germline V gene encodes CDR1 GTSNPN and CDR2 SVGIG (reference sequence). The CDR3 loop is CAWSALGRASNEQFF. The CDR3 DNA is TGTGCCTGGAGTGCCCTCGGGAGGGCGAGCAATGAGCAGTTCTTC.

The chain is built from TRBV5-1 and TRBJ1-4, with 7 bases aligning to TRBD1. CDR3 length equals 15 residues. V gave up 6 bases and J gave up 5 bases; unmatched junction bases: 10. Germline-derived CDR1 and CDR2 are SGHRS and YFSETQ. CDR3 in DNA: TGCGCCAGCACCCCTCGAGGGGGCGGGAATGAAAAACTGTTTTTT. Translation gives CASTPRGGGNEKLFF.

This clone has a single count. The chain combines TRBV5-6 with TRBJ2-3, with D tentatively TRBD2 (5 bases). CDR3 length: 16 residues. The germline gives CDR1 SGHDT, CDR2 YYEEEE. V lost 0 bases and J 5 bases, leaving 16 bases between the germline ends. In DNA form, the CDR3 reads TGTGCCAGCAGCTTGGACTGGACTGAACGCGGAGATACGCAGTATTTT. As protein: CASSLDWTERGDTQYF.